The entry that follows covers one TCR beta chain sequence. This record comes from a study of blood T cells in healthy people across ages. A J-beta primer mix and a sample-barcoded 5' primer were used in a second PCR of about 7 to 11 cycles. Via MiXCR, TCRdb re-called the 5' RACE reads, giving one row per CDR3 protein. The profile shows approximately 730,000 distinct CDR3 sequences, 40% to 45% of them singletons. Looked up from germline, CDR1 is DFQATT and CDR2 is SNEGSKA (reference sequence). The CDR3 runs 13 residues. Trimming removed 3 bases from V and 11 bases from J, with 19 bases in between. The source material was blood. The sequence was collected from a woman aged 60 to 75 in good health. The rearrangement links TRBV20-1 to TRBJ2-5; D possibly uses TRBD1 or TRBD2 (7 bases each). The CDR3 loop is CSASQGGYNEQYF. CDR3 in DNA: TGCAGTGCTAGCCAGGGGGGGTACAATGAGCAGTACTTC.